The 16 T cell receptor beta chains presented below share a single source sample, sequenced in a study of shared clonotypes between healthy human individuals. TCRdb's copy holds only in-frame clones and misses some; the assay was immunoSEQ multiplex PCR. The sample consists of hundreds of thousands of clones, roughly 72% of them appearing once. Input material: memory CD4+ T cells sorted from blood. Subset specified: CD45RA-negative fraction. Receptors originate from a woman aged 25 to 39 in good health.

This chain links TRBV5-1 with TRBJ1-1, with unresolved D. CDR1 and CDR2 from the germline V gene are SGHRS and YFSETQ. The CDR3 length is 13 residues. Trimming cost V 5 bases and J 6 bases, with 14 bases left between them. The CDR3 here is CASRKAVDSEAFF. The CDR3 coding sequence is TGCGCCAGCAGAAAGGCGGTCGACTCTGAAGCTTTCTTT.

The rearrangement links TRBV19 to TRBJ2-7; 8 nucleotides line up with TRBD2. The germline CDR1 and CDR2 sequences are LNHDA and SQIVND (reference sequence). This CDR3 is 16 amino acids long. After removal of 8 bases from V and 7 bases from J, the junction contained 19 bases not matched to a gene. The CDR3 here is CASQSAPAGGRGEQYF. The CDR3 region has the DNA TGTGCCAGTCAATCGGCACCGGCGGGGGGTAGAGGAGAGCAGTACTTC.

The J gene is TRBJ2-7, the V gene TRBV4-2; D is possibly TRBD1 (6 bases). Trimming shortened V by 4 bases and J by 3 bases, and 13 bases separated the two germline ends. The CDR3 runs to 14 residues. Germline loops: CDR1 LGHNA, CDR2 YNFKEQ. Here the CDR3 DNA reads TGTGCCAGCAGCCCAACGACAGGAGACTACGAGCAGTACTTC. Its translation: CASSPTTGDYEQYF.

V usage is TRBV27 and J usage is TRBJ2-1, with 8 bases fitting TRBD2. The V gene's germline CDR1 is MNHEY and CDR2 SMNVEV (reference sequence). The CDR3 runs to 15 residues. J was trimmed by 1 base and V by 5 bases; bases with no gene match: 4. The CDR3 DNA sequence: TGTGCCAGCAGTCCCGGACTAGCATCCTACAATGAGCAGTTCTTC. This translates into CASSPGLASYNEQFF.

CDR3: CASSLAGAGANVLTF. CDR3 DNA: TGTGCCAGCAGCTTGGCAGGGGCCGGGGCCAACGTCCTGACTTTC. V is TRBV5-6 and J is TRBJ2-6, with a tentative D call TRBD1 (6 bases). CDR3 length: 15 residues. CDR1 is SGHDT and CDR2 is YYEEEE in the germline V gene. The V end lost 0 bases, the J end lost 4 bases, and 8 bases lay between the germline ends.

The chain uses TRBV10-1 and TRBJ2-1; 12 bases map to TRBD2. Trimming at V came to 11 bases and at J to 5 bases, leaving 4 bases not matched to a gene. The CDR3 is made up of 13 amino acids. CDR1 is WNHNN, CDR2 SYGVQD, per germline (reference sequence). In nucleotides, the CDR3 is TGCGCCGCAGGACTAGCGGGACACAATGAGCAGTTCTTC. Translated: CAAGLAGHNEQFF.

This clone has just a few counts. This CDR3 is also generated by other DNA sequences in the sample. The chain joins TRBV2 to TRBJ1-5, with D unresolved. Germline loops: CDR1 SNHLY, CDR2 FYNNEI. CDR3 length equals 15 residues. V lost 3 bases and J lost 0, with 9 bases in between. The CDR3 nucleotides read TGTGCCAGCAGTGAGGGAGGGAATAGCAATCAGCCCCAGCATTTT. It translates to CASSEGGNSNQPQHF.

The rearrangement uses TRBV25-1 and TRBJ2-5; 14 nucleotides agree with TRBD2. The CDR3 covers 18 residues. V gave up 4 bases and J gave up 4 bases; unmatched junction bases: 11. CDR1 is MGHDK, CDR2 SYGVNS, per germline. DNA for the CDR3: TGTGCCAGCAGTGGGAGACTAGCGGGAGGGCGGGGTCGAGAGACCCAGTACTTC. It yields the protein CASSGRLAGGRGRETQYF.

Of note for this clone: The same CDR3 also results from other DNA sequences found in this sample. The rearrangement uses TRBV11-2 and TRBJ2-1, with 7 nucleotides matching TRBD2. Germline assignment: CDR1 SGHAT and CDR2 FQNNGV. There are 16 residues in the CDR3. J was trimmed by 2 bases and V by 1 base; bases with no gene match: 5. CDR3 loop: CASSLAGGSAYNEQFF. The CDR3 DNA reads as TGTGCCAGCAGCTTAGCAGGCGGGAGTGCCTACAATGAGCAGTTCTTC.

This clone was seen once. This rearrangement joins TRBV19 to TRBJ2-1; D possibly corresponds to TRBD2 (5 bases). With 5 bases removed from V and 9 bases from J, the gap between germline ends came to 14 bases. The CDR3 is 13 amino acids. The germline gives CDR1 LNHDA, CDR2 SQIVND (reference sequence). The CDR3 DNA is TGTGCCAGTAGTGGACTCAGTCGGGGTGAGCAGTTCTTC. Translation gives CASSGLSRGEQFF.

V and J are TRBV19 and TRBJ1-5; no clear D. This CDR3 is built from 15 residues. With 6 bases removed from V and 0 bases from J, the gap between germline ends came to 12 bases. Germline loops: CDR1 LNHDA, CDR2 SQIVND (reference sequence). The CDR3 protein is CASRSRWHSNQPQHF. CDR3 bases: TGTGCCAGTAGGTCTCGTTGGCATAGCAATCAGCCCCAGCATTTT.

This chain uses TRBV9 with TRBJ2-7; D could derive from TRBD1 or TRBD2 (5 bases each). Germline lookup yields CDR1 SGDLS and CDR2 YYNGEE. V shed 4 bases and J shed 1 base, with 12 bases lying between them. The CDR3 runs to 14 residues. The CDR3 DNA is TGTGCCAGCAGCAAGGGACCCCCGTCCTACGAGCAGTACTTC. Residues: CASSKGPPSYEQYF.

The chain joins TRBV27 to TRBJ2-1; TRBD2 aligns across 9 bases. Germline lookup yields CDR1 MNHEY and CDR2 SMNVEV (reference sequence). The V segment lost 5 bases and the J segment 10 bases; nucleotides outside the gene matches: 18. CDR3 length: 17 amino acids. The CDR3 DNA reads TGTGCCAGCAGTGCAACCGGGACTAGCCTATCCGTGGGCGAGCAGTTCTTC. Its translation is CASSATGTSLSVGEQFF.

CDR3 sequence (DNA): TGTGCCAGCAGTACAGGGCTGAAGCCAGATACGCAGTATTTT. As protein: CASSTGLKPDTQYF. The chain employs TRBV2 and TRBJ2-3; D might be TRBD1 (6 bases). This CDR3 region has 14 residues. Trimming stripped 5 bases from V and 4 bases from J, with 13 bases between. The V gene's germline CDR1 is SNHLY and CDR2 FYNNEI.

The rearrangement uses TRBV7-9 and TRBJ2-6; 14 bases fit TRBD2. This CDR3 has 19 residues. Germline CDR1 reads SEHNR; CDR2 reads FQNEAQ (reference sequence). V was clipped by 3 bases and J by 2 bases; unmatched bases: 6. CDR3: CASSFPPGLAGAGANVLTF. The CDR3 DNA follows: TGTGCCAGCAGCTTTCCCCCGGGACTAGCGGGAGCTGGGGCCAACGTCCTGACTTTC.

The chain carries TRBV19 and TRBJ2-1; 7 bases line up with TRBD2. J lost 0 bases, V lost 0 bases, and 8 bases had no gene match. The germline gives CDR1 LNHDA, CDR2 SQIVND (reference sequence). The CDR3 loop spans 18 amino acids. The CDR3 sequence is CASSIDLGGLSSYNEQFF. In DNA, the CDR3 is TGTGCCAGTAGTATAGACTTGGGAGGGCTTAGCTCCTACAATGAGCAGTTCTTC. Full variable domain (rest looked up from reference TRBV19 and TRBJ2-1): DGGITQSPKYLFRKEGQNVTLSCEQNLNHDAMYWYRQDPGQGLRLIYYSQIVNDFQKGDIAEGYSVSREKKESFPLTVTSAQKNPTAFYLCASSIDLGGLSSYNEQFFGPGTRLTVL.